This T cell receptor beta chain appears in the sequencing data of a study of shared clonotypes between healthy human individuals (dated by TCRdb to about 2020). As for the study more broadly: The cohort included three men and two women between 18 and 49 years of age. Per donor, three plates each were used for CD4 naive and CD4 memory, two for CD8 naive, and one for CD8 memory. Different laboratories and diverse techniques were used to prepare libraries and sequence TCR repertoires, to increase sequencing depth and limit assay-specific biases. Blood TCR repertoires of roughly 5 healthy adults were deeply sequenced to estimate repertoire size and the extent of clonotype sharing between individuals. Each donor's leukapheresis produced roughly between about 0.9 and 9.5 billion PBMCs.

Donors were healthy HIV-negative adults with no recently reported acute infections or vaccinations. Only Caucasian adults living in Nashville, Tennessee, USA were represented among the donors. CD4+ T cells were enriched through magnetic negative selection, after which naive cells were positively selected on CD45RA and the remaining negative fraction served as the memory subset. Blood was obtained by leukapheresis, after which PBMCs were separated by Ficoll-Histopaque density gradient centrifugation and cryopreserved in liquid nitrogen vapor phase. Analytical flow cytometry was used to check the purity and quantity of every magnetically sorted T cell population. Genomic DNA was isolated from every sorted fraction and measured by UV absorbance on a Nanodrop 2000c. Regarding this clone: It has no known antigen specificity. No base-level quality is on record; no much larger clone is a single base apart. The same CDR3 can be traced to other DNA sequences in this sample.

CDR1 and CDR2 were assigned from the germline V gene as SGHDT and YYEEEE. Counted from cysteine to phenylalanine, this CDR3 has 11 amino acids. Solely the CDR3 DNA is kept, with 33 bases framed from the first base. V loses 2 bases of germline sequence and J loses 5 bases, and the interval between the two ends is 5 bases. Paper-wide results and their limitations: The genetic and exposure-history diversity represented was limited by the small number of donors. Across four donors, about 5.2% of naive CD4, roughly 3.3% of naive CD8, roughly 2.2% of memory CD4, and roughly 0.4% of memory CD8 clonotypes were shared. Sampling was restricted to blood, and TCR repertoires in tissues likely differ from the TCR repertoires found in blood. Even with the large sequencing depth, rarefaction of the sorted-subset datasets indicated that sequencing was incomplete. Pairwise subsampling led to the expectation that sequencing depth would affect the degree of clonotype sharing among donors. Compared with non-shared clonotypes, the clonotypes found in all four sorted-subset donors had higher generation probabilities. Larger estimated clonotype richness was generally found for naive subsets than for memory subsets.

Using the deep immunoSEQ assay, TCR CDR3 regions were amplified from genomic DNA by multiplex PCR. Extracted genomic DNA from each cell subset was spread evenly across all wells of several immunoSEQ 96-well plates, with each plate serving as a replicate. For sorted subsets, each replicate PCR was loaded with roughly 200 ng genomic DNA, equivalent to 32,000 or so T cell genomes. Purified libraries were measured with a Qubit 3.0 fluorometer, size-checked on a Bioanalyzer 2100, and measured again with the KAPA Library Quantification kit. Every immunoSEQ 96-well plate was sequenced on a separate single-read 150-cycle Illumina NextSeq 550 flow cell. In the original analysis: Because only junctional sequences without quality scores were contained in the immunoSEQ output, filtering matching that applied to full-length reads could not be performed. To assign V/J genes and CDR3, sequences were annotated using PyIR, a Python wrapper for IgBLAST v1.9, with IMGT germline references. Reads were filtered out if the reads had weak V/J assignments (E-value above 1e-6), no CDR3, stop codons, out-of-frame junctions, or ambiguous translated residues. V3J clonotypes were defined by identical inferred V gene, J gene, and CDR3 amino acid sequence. Percentage overlap between repertoires was calculated by dividing the number of shared unique clonotypes by the size of the smaller repertoire. RTK rarefaction, the Chao1 estimator, and Recon v2.1 estimates of unobserved clonotypes were used to assess repertoire richness. Generation probabilities were computed with OLGA for all TCRbeta clonotypes obtained by the gDNA method from several donors. TCRdb limited this immuneACCESS table to in-frame rearrangements with V and J called. A share of clones is missing; checked studies link under half to unresolved V genes, and the rest is unexplained. For V, J and clone size, that table is used; D and trimming come from the DNA. This sample comprises some 2,000,000 clones, approximately 96% of them detected only once. The ten top clones hold approximately 0.13% of the sample.

Sequencing was performed on naive CD4+ T cells sorted from blood. The cell subset or site label for this specimen denotes: CD45RA+ positively selected. This chain is built from TRBV5-6 and TRBJ2-7, with no confidently assigned D gene. The source of this sequence is a man between 18 and 29 years old in good health. The DNA sequence is TGTGCCAGCAGCTTTGCAAACGAGCAGTACTTC. Its protein is CASSFANEQYF.